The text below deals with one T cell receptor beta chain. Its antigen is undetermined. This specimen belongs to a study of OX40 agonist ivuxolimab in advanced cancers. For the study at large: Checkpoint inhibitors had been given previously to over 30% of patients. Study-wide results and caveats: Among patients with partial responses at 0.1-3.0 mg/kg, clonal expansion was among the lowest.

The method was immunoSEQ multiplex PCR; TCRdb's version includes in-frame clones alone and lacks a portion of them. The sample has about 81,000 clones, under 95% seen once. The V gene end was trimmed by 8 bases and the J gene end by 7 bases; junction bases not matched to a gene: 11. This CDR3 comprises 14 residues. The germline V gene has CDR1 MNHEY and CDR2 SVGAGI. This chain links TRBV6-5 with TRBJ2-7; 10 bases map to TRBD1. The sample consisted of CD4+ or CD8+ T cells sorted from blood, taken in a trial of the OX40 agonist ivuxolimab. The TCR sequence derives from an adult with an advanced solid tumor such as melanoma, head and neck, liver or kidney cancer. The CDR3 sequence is CASAKDRGAWEQYF. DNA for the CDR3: TGTGCCAGCGCCAAGGACAGGGGGGCCTGGGAGCAGTACTTC.